The present T cell receptor beta chain was sequenced within a study of blood T cell repertoires in COVID-19. V was trimmed by 3 bases and J by 10 bases, leaving 13 bases between them. This CDR3 is built from 14 residues. Germline lookup yields CDR1 MNHEY and CDR2 SVGAGI. Profiled with immunoSEQ multiplex PCR; TCRdb holds only in-frame clones, not every one. The sample includes hundreds of thousands of clones, about nine tenths of them seen just once. The V call is TRBV6-5, the J call TRBJ1-6; a weak D match, TRBD1 (5 bases). The sample comprised peripheral blood. This clonotype was sampled from a woman aged 30 to 39 with active or convalescent COVID-19. The CDR3 protein is CASSYWVGASPLHF. The CDR3 DNA sequence: TGTGCCAGCAGTTATTGGGTAGGGGCATCACCCCTCCACTTT.